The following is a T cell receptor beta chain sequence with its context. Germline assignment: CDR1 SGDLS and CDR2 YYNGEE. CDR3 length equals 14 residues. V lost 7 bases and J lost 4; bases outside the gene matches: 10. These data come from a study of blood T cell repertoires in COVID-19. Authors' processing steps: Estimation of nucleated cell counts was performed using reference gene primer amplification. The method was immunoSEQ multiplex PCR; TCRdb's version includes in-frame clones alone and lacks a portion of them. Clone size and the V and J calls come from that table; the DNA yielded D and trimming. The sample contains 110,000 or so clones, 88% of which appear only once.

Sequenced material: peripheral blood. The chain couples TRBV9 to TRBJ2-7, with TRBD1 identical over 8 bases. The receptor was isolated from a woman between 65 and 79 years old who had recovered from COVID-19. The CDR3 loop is CASGPGQVPYEQYF. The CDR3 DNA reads TGTGCCAGCGGACCGGGACAGGTTCCGTACGAGCAGTACTTC.